This T cell receptor (beta chain) originates from a study of T-cell reconstitution after alpha-beta-depleted transplantation in children. V lost 3 bases to trimming and J lost 4 bases, with 12 bases between them. CDR1 and CDR2 from the germline V gene are DFQATT and SNEGSKA (reference sequence). The CDR3 runs to 14 residues. Ten or more counts support this clonotype. Unique molecular identifiers were built into the TCRbeta library. From the PCR reads, TCRdb called clonotypes with MiXCR, one entry per CDR3 protein. Here the sample spans about 610,000 distinct CDR3 sequences, roughly 10% being singletons.

The clonotype originates from a human donor who donated a stem cell graft to a child with acute myeloid leukemia. V and J are TRBV20-1 and TRBJ2-2, with D possibly matching TRBD2 (5 bases). Material: PBMCs from the stem cell graft donor, obtained from the stem cell graft. CDR3 DNA sequence: TGCAGTGCTAGGTCGGGAAAGGGCACCGGGGAGCTGTTTTTT. Protein: CSARSGKGTGELFF.